This entry concerns a single T cell receptor (beta chain). This entry is derived from a study of blood T cell repertoires in COVID-19. Data came from immunoSEQ multiplex PCR; TCRdb stores just in-frame clones and leaves some out. The profile shows 300,000 to 350,000 clones, about nine tenths of them singletons. Between the trimmed V and J ends, which lost 3 bases and 10 bases, there was a span of 16 bases. The CDR3 contains 15 residues. CDR1 and CDR2 from the germline V gene are SNHLY and FYNNEI. The sequenced sample was peripheral blood. The receptor's source is a woman younger than 45 with COVID-19, enrolled during active disease. The genes are TRBV2 and TRBJ1-6; D unclear. The CDR3: CASSDLTPTSSPLHF. CDR3 DNA: TGTGCCAGCAGTGACCTGACTCCCACTTCGTCACCCCTCCACTTT.